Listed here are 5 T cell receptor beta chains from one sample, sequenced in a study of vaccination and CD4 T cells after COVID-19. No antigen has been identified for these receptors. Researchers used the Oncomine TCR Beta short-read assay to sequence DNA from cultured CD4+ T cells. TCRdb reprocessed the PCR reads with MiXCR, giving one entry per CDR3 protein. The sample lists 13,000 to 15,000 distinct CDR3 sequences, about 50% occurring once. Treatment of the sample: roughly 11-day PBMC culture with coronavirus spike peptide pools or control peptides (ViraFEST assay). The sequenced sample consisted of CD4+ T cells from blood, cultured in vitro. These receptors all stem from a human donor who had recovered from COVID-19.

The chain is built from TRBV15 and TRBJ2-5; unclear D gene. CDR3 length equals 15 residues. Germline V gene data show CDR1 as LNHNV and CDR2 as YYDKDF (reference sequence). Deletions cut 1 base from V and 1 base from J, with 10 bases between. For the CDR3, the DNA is TGTGCCACCAGCAGAGGTGAACTACTCCAAGAGACCCAGTACTTC. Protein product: CATSRGELLQETQYF.

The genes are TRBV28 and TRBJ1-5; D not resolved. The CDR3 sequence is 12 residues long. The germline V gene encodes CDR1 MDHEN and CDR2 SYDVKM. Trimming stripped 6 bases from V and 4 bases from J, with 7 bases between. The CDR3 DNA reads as TGTGCCAGCAGATCCCTTAATCAGCCCCAGCATTTT. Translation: CASRSLNQPQHF. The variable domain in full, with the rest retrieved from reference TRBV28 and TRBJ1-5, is DVKVTQSSRYLVKRTGEKVFLECVQDMDHENMFWYRQDPGLGLRLIYFSYDVKMKEKGDIPEGYSVSREKKERFSLILESASTNQTSMYLCASRSLNQPQHFGDGTRLSIL.

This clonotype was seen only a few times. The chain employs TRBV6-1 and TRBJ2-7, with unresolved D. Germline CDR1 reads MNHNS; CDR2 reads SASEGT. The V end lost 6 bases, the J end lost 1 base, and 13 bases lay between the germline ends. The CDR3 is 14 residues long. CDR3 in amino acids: CASSRDSNSYEQYF. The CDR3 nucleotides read TGTGCCAGCAGCCGTGACTCAAATTCCTACGAGCAGTACTTC.

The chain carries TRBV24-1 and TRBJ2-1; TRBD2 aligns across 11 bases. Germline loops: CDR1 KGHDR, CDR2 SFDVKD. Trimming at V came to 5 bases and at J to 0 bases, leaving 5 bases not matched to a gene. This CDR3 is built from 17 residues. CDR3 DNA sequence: TGTGCCACCAGTGCCCAGACTAGCGGGGTCTCCTACAATGAGCAGTTCTTC. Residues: CATSAQTSGVSYNEQFF.

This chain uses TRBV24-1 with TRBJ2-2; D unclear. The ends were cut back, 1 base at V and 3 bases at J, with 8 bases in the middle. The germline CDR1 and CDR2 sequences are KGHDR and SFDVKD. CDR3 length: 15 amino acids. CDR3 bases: TGTGCCACCAGTGATTTTAGCAGCTACACCGGGGAGCTGTTTTTT. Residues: CATSDFSSYTGELFF.